These T cell receptor beta chains were read from a single sample in a study of shared clonotypes between healthy human individuals. Repertoires were generated with immunoSEQ multiplex PCR, while TCRdb's copy carries only in-frame clones and drops some. This sample has under 850,000 clones, with roughly 72% found just once. Sequencing used memory CD4+ T cells sorted from blood. These receptors all come from a young woman in good health. Each CDR3 is given with its conserved first and last residue. D genes are given only for firm matches. The size field is filled for only some rows; it gives once, few, many or a size class.

v_call	j_call	clone_size	d_call	cdr3_length	cdr3_nt	cdr3_aa
TRBV14	TRBJ2-1	many	NA	14	TGTGCCAGCAGCCAGGGGGTCGGGAGTAAAAGGCAGTTCTTC	CASSQGVGSKRQFF
TRBV5-1	TRBJ2-7	NA	TRBD2	15	TGCGCCAGCAGCCTAGGACTAGCTTTGGGAGGGGAGCAGTACTTC	CASSLGLALGGEQYF
TRBV2	TRBJ2-1	NA	TRBD2	14	TGTGCCAGCAGTGAAATGGGACTAGGCAATGAGCAGTTCTTC	CASSEMGLGNEQFF
TRBV28	TRBJ2-4	NA	TRBD2	19	TGTGCCAGCAGTTTGGTACGCAGCGGGAGGGCCCTCGCCAAAAACATTCAGTACTTC	CASSLVRSGRALAKNIQYF
TRBV7-9	TRBJ1-1	NA	NA	11	TGTGCCAGCAGCCGGAAGGGGGAAGCTTTCTTT	CASSRKGEAFF
TRBV27	TRBJ2-3	NA	NA	15	TGTGCCAGCAGTTTATCGAGGCCCTGGACAGATACGCAGTATTTT	CASSLSRPWTDTQYF
TRBV4-1	TRBJ2-7	NA	TRBD2	16	TGCGCCAGCAGCCAAGTACTAGCGGGAGGGAACTACGAGCAGTACTTC	CASSQVLAGGNYEQYF
TRBV4-1	TRBJ2-4	NA	TRBD2	14	TGCGCCAGCAGCCATTGGACTAGCGGGAACATTCAGTACTTC	CASSHWTSGNIQYF
TRBV27	TRBJ1-2	few	NA	13	TGTGCCAGCAAACTACAGGAGGGCTATGGCTACACCTTC	CASKLQEGYGYTF
TRBV19	TRBJ1-1	NA	NA	13	TGTGCCAGTAGTCGGCAGCCTTACACTGAAGCTTTCTTT	CASSRQPYTEAFF
TRBV28	TRBJ2-6	NA	TRBD1	17	TGTGCCAGCAGTCCCAGGACAGGCCTTGGCGGGGCCAACGTCCTGACTTTC	CASSPRTGLGGANVLTF
TRBV18	TRBJ2-7	NA	NA	14	TGTGCCAGCTCTTTGGGTAGCGGAGCCTACGAGCAGTACTTC	CASSLGSGAYEQYF
TRBV7-9	TRBJ2-7	NA	NA	13	TGTGCCAGCAGCTTGCGGGTCGACAACGAGCAGTACTTC	CASSLRVDNEQYF
TRBV5-1	TRBJ1-2	NA	NA	13	TGCGCCAGCAGCTTCGGGCAGGGCGGAGGCTACACCTTC	CASSFGQGGGYTF
TRBV28	TRBJ2-5	NA	NA	14	TGTGCCAGCAGTTTTGAAAGGCGGAGAGAGACCCAGTACTTC	CASSFERRRETQYF
TRBV6-5	TRBJ2-2	NA	NA	14	TGTGCCGGCCGGGACACTTCGGGCACCGGGGAGCTGTTTTTT	CAGRDTSGTGELFF
TRBV7-6	TRBJ2-1	NA	NA	12	TGTGCCAGCAACGGAGGGCGTAATGAGCAGTTCTTC	CASNGGRNEQFF
TRBV2	TRBJ2-3	NA	TRBD2	14	TGTGCCAGCAGGGGGAGCGGGAGCGGGGATACGCAGTATTTT	CASRGSGSGDTQYF
TRBV7-2	TRBJ2-7	once	NA	14	TGTGCCAGCAGCTTCAACACAGGGATCTACGAGCAGTACTTC	CASSFNTGIYEQYF
TRBV20-1	TRBJ1-4	NA	NA	9	TGCAGTGCTAGTGAAAAACTGTTTTTT	CSASEKLFF
TRBV7-2	TRBJ2-3	NA	NA	16	TGTGCCAGCAGCTTAGGATTCGCGCCTGGCACAGATACGCAGTATTTT	CASSLGFAPGTDTQYF
TRBV2	TRBJ1-5	NA	NA	15	TGTGCCAGCAGCGCGCTCCACCTTAGCAATCAGCCCCAGCATTTT	CASSALHLSNQPQHF
TRBV5-4	TRBJ1-1	NA	NA	18	TGTGCCAGCAGCTCTATAAAAGGGTGGGAGAACACGAACACTGAAGCTTTCTTT	CASSSIKGWENTNTEAFF
TRBV2	TRBJ2-7	many	NA	14	TGTGCCAGCAGTGAAAAGGGGCATAGGCACGAGCAGTACTTC	CASSEKGHRHEQYF
TRBV6-5	TRBJ1-1	few	NA	15	TGTGCCAGCAGTTTTGCAATACGCGGGGGCACTGAAGCTTTCTTT	CASSFAIRGGTEAFF
TRBV6-5	TRBJ1-5	many	NA	14	TGTGCCAGCAGTTCTTCAGGGGAACATCAGCCCCAGCATTTT	CASSSSGEHQPQHF
TRBV5-4	TRBJ1-1	NA	NA	12	TGTGCCAGCAGCTCGCCTAACACTGAAGCTTTCTTT	CASSSPNTEAFF
TRBV4-1	TRBJ1-1	NA	TRBD1	16	TGCGCCAGCAGCCAAGACAGGGGGAAATTGAACACTGAAGCTTTCTTT	CASSQDRGKLNTEAFF
TRBV7-2	TRBJ2-1	many	NA	14	TGTGCCAGCAGCTTAGATTGGGGTTACAATGAGCAGTTCTTC	CASSLDWGYNEQFF
TRBV28	TRBJ2-7	NA	NA	15	TGTGCCAGCAGTCCCCCCCGGCTACCCGGGTACGAGCAGTACTTC	CASSPPRLPGYEQYF
TRBV6-1	TRBJ2-3	NA	NA	12	TGTGCCAGCAGTTCTAGCACAGATACGCAGTATTTT	CASSSSTDTQYF
TRBV7-9	TRBJ2-1	NA	NA	13	TGTGCCAGCAGCTTACGCACGGCAGACGAGCAGTTCTTC	CASSLRTADEQFF
TRBV7-9	TRBJ2-5	NA	NA	13	TGTGCCAGCAGCTTGGGTCAGCAAGAGACCCAGTACTTC	CASSLGQQETQYF
TRBV5-1	TRBJ2-7	NA	NA	14	TGCGCCAGCAGCGACATCACTGGGGGCTACGAGCAGTACTTC	CASSDITGGYEQYF
TRBV7-8	TRBJ1-1	once	TRBD1	16	TGTGCCAGCAGCCCACGCAGGGGGCCCATGAACACTGAAGCTTTCTTT	CASSPRRGPMNTEAFF
TRBV5-1	TRBJ2-5	NA	NA	14	TGCGCCAGCAGCTTGGCGCCAGTTCAAGAGACCCAGTACTTC	CASSLAPVQETQYF
TRBV6-4	TRBJ2-6	NA	NA	14	TGTGCCAGCAGCAAAGACTCTGGGGCCAACGTCCTGACTTTC	CASSKDSGANVLTF
TRBV5-4	TRBJ2-5	NA	NA	9	TGTGCCAGCAGCCCTTCCCAGTACTTC	CASSPSQYF
TRBV28	TRBJ1-2	once	NA	12	TGTGCCAGCACCACAAGCAGATATGGCTACACCTTC	CASTTSRYGYTF
TRBV19	TRBJ1-1	NA	NA	13	TGTGCCACCACCTTCAATATGAACACTGAAGCTTTCTTT	CATTFNMNTEAFF
TRBV28	TRBJ2-3	NA	NA	14	TGTGCCAGCAGTGAACGTCACGGCACAGATACGCAGTATTTT	CASSERHGTDTQYF
TRBV6-6	TRBJ2-7	NA	TRBD2	14	TGTGCCAGCAGGACTAGCGGGAGTTCCTACGAGCAGTACTTC	CASRTSGSSYEQYF
TRBV11-3	TRBJ2-1	NA	NA	12	TGTGCCAGCAGCTTAGGGACGCGAGAGCAGTTCTTC	CASSLGTREQFF
TRBV7-3	TRBJ2-1	NA	NA	16	TGTGCCAGCTGGGCCATACTAGTAGTACAGTACAATGAGCAGTTCTTC	CASWAILVVQYNEQFF
TRBV2	TRBJ1-4	NA	TRBD1	14	TGTGCCAGCAGTGAAACAGGGGGCGGGCGAAAACTGTTTTTT	CASSETGGGRKLFF
TRBV18	TRBJ2-5	NA	NA	16	TGTGCCAGCTCACCCCGCGGACTGATGTACCAAGAGACCCAGTACTTC	CASSPRGLMYQETQYF